The clone carrying this T cell receptor (beta chain) was recorded a few times. While infection was still active, Seattle patients were enrolled and then followed longitudinally. The CDR3 runs 13 residues. Germline values: CDR1 SEHNR, CDR2 FQNEAQ (reference sequence). V lost 2 bases and J lost 7, with 9 bases in between. The sample belongs to a study of blood T cell repertoires in COVID-19. Per the authors' pipeline: Nucleated cell counts were estimated from reference gene primer amplification. TCRdb keeps only in-frame clones here, not all; method: immunoSEQ multiplex PCR. From that table come the V and J calls and clone size; the DNA was used to work out D and trimming. The profile shows almost 95,000 clones, roughly nine tenths of them singletons.

The chain has TRBV7-9 and TRBJ1-5, with D hard to call. Sequencing was performed on peripheral blood. The receptor comes from a woman aged 60 to 75 with COVID-19, enrolled during active disease. CDR3 sequence (DNA): TGTGCCAGCAGCTTAATGGGAGGACAGCCCCAGCATTTT. This encodes CASSLMGGQPQHF.